Sequencing of this TCR beta chain was carried out in a study of cytomegalovirus exposure and HLA in healthy donors. With 60 Vbeta and 13 Jbeta primers, the PCR was carried out. Here immunoSEQ multiplex PCR was the method, and the copy in TCRdb shows in-frame clones only, minus some. The sample carries approximately 54,000 clones, about four fifths recorded once. V lost 6 bases to trimming and J lost 6 bases, with 29 bases between them. The CDR3 length is 18 residues. The germline V gene has CDR1 SNHLY and CDR2 FYNNEI. The sequencing sample was made of PBMCs. This chain links TRBV2 with TRBJ1-1; TRBD1 is a possible D gene (5 bases). This sequence was found in a woman aged 18 to 35 in good health and CMV-seronegative. CDR3 sequence: CASRTILDSRGRDAEAFF. CDR3 nucleotide sequence: TGTGCCAGCAGGACTATACTCGACTCCCGAGGGAGGGACGCTGAAGCTTTCTTT. The complete variable domain, with remaining parts taken from reference TRBV2 and TRBJ1-1, reads EPEVTQTPSHQVTQMGQEVILRCVPISNHLYFYWYRQILGQKVEFLVSFYNNEISEKSEIFDDQFSVERPDGSNFTLKIRSTKLEDSAMYFCASRTILDSRGRDAEAFFGQGTRLTVV.